The TCR beta chain under discussion was sequenced for a study of CD8 T cells in ankylosing spondylitis. Study-wide points: What appeared characteristic of ankylosing spondylitis blood was a TCR beta motif of seven to nine highly homologous variants.

TCRdb ran MiXCR on the 5' RACE reads and lists one entry per CDR3 protein. Of 200,000 to 250,000 distinct CDR3 sequences in the sample, about 18% were seen once. The CDR3 sequence is 15 residues long. Trimming cost V 1 base and J 6 bases, with 14 bases left between them. Germline values: CDR1 SGHAT, CDR2 FQNNGV. Details on this clonotype: Its specificity is not known.

The receptor's source is a male donor with ankylosing spondylitis. Sample: blood, either unsorted or a sorted T cell fraction (not recorded which). The chain uses TRBV11-2 and TRBJ2-3; no definite D call. Written as DNA, the CDR3 is TGTGCCAGCAGCTTAGCTAGTAGGAGCCTGGATACGCAGTATTTT. Protein: CASSLASRSLDTQYF.